This is a list of T cell receptor beta chains from one sample in a study of CD8+CD57+ T cells in acquired aplastic anemia. TCRdb reprocessed the reads via MiXCR and lists one record per CDR3 protein. The repertoire holds fewer than 250,000 distinct CDR3 sequences, with approximately 45% as singletons. The specimen was sorted CD4+, CD8+, or CD8+CD57+ T cells (not recorded which) from PBMCs. These TCRs come from a human donor with aplastic anemia. Both conserved end residues are part of each CDR3. The order of the fields is D gene, V gene, clone size, J gene, CDR3 protein, CDR3 DNA. D genes are given only for firm matches. Clone size appears in some rows only: once, few, many, or a class for an expanded clone.

TRBD1	TRBV2	.	TRBJ2-7	CATSGTGASYEQYF	TGTGCCACCAGTGGGACAGGGGCCTCCTACGAGCAGTACTTC
TRBD2	TRBV9	many	TRBJ2-3	CASSGGTSGAPVSQYF	TGTGCCAGCAGCGGAGGGACTAGCGGGGCCCCCGTTTCGCAGTATTTT
TRBD1	TRBV7-9	.	TRBJ2-1	CASAGQGSYNEQFF	TGTGCCAGCGCGGGACAGGGGTCCTACAATGAGCAGTTCTTC
.	TRBV30	many	TRBJ2-7	CAWSADVKDEQYF	TGTGCCTGGAGCGCGGACGTAAAAGACGAGCAGTACTTC
.	TRBV10-1	few	TRBJ1-2	CASSGVSQPPPRYGYTF	TGCGCCAGCAGTGGAGTAAGCCAGCCTCCGCCCCGCTATGGCTACACCTTC
.	TRBV15	many	TRBJ2-1	CATSRGLDNEQFF	TGTGCCACCAGCAGAGGACTAGACAATGAGCAGTTCTTC
.	TRBV14	.	TRBJ1-5	CASSQGSDQPQHF	TGTGCCAGCAGCCAAGGTTCCGATCAGCCCCAGCATTTT
.	TRBV5-4	.	TRBJ2-1	CASSLDTLTLRGSEQFF	TGTGCCAGCAGCTTGGATACCCTAACCCTCAGGGGAAGCGAGCAGTTCTTC
TRBD1	TRBV20-1	.	TRBJ2-1	CSAMTGGSLYNEQFF	TGCAGTGCCATGACAGGGGGTAGTCTCTACAATGAGCAGTTCTTC
.	TRBV7-9	.	TRBJ2-7	CASSSQVGYEQYF	TGTGCCAGCAGCTCGCAAGTGGGGTACGAGCAGTACTTC
.	TRBV9	.	TRBJ2-7	CASSDEGSSYEQYF	TGTGCCAGCAGCGACGAGGGGAGCTCCTACGAGCAGTACTTC